A single sample gave rise to the 23 T cell receptor beta chains below, sequenced in a study of cytomegalovirus exposure and HLA in healthy donors. The PCR made use of 60 Vbeta and 13 Jbeta primers. The method was immunoSEQ multiplex PCR; TCRdb's version includes in-frame clones alone and lacks a portion of them. The sample holds 150,000 to 250,000 clones, less than 80% seen once. Material: PBMCs. These receptors came from a woman aged 25 to 39 in good health and CMV-seropositive.

DNA for the CDR3: TGTGCCAGCAGCTTATTCAGCTCCTACGAGCAGTACTTC. Residues: CASSLFSSYEQYF. The chain carries TRBV5-4 and TRBJ2-7; D is unresolved. Germline V lookup: CDR1 SGHNT, CDR2 YYREEE (reference sequence). The CDR3 runs 13 residues. Deletions cut 2 bases from V and 0 bases from J, with 6 bases between.

This clone was seen more than once but under ten times. V gene TRBV5-1 combines with J gene TRBJ2-6; perhaps TRBD1 as D (6 bases). Germline assignment: CDR1 SGHRS and CDR2 YFSETQ. The CDR3 sequence is 16 residues long. V lost 4 bases to trimming and J lost 4 bases, with 15 bases between them. CDR3 sequence: CASSHLTGRGANVLTF. CDR3 coding DNA: TGCGCCAGCAGCCATCTTACAGGGAGAGGGGCCAACGTCCTGACTTTC.

The genes are TRBV11-3 and TRBJ1-2; weak D call: TRBD1 (5 bases). With 5 bases removed from V and 2 bases from J, the gap between germline ends came to 18 bases. Germline CDR1 is SGHNT and CDR2 is YENEEA. The CDR3 covers 16 residues. The CDR3 region has the DNA TGTGCCAGCAGCCCGCGGAGCGGGGGATCGAACTATGGCTACACCTTC. Translated: CASSPRSGGSNYGYTF.

The genes are TRBV7-9 and TRBJ2-4; D may be TRBD2 (5 bases). V lost 5 bases and J 3 bases, leaving 14 bases between the germline ends. CDR3 length equals 15 residues. Germline values: CDR1 SEHNR, CDR2 FQNEAQ (reference sequence). DNA for the CDR3: TGTGCCAGCAGCCTCGGACGCGGGCACAAAAACATTCAGTACTTC. Protein sequence: CASSLGRGHKNIQYF. Looking up the rest from reference TRBV7-9 and TRBJ2-4 gives the full variable domain: DTGVSQNPRHKITKRGQNVTFRCDPISEHNRLYWYRQTLGQGPEFLTYFQNEAQLEKSRLLSDRFSAERPKGSFSTLEIQRTEQGDSAMYLCASSLGRGHKNIQYFGAGTRLSVL.

The genes are TRBV11-2 and TRBJ2-1; a weak D match, TRBD1 (5 bases). V gave up 0 bases and J gave up 1 base, with 13 bases separating them. Looked up from germline, CDR1 is SGHAT and CDR2 is FQNNGV. The CDR3 sequence is 17 residues long. The CDR3 DNA sequence: TGTGCCAGCAGCTTAGATCCCCAGGGTACTTCCTACAATGAGCAGTTCTTC. Its protein product is CASSLDPQGTSYNEQFF.

The chain is built from TRBV6-5 and TRBJ1-1, with TRBD1 matching over 7 bases. The V gene end was trimmed by 4 bases and the J gene end by 2 bases; junction bases not matched to a gene: 7. The germline CDR1 and CDR2 sequences are MNHEY and SVGAGI. The CDR3 length is 15 residues. The CDR3 sequence: CASSSTDRYNTEAFF. The CDR3 nucleotides are TGTGCCAGCAGTTCCACGGACAGGTATAACACTGAAGCTTTCTTT.

The rearrangement links TRBV6-5 to TRBJ1-4, with TRBD1 matching 8 bases. The CDR3 runs to 13 residues. Per germline, CDR1 MNHEY and CDR2 SVGAGI. Trimming removed 9 bases from V and 4 bases from J; junction bases left unmatched: 4. The CDR3 DNA follows: TGTGCCAGTAGGACAGGGCTTAATGAAAAACTGTTTTTT. Translation: CASRTGLNEKLFF.

This clone was counted only a few times. This chain connects TRBV10-3 to TRBJ2-5, with TRBD2 matching over 15 bases. Germline CDR1 ENHRY, CDR2 SYGVKD. The CDR3 extends over 15 amino acids. J gave up 5 bases and V 3 bases, and 1 base lay outside the gene matches. In DNA form, the CDR3 reads TGTGCCATCAGTGACGGGACTAGCGGGGGGGAGACCCAGTACTTC. Translating gives CAISDGTSGGETQYF.

This clone has just a few counts. The chain couples TRBV6-1 to TRBJ2-1; maybe TRBD2 (5 bases). CDR3 size: 15 residues. Germline V gene sequence: CDR1 MNHNS, CDR2 SASEGT. V lost 2 bases and J lost 1, with 9 bases in between. In nucleotides, the CDR3 is TGTGCCAGCAGTGAAATGGCGGGTTCCTACAATGAGCAGTTCTTC. It is translated as CASSEMAGSYNEQFF.

The rearrangement links TRBV5-1 to TRBJ2-5, with D possibly being TRBD1 (5 bases). The CDR3 has 15 amino acids. Trimming pared 2 bases from V and 4 bases from J, leaving 15 bases between. CDR1 is SGHRS, CDR2 YFSETQ, per germline. In DNA form, the CDR3 reads TGCGCCAGCAGCTTAGGGGTAGCCAGGGCAGAGACCCAGTACTTC. Its translation: CASSLGVARAETQYF.

In its sample, this clone was seen once. This chain joins TRBV19 and TRBJ1-1; TRBD1 is a possible D gene (6 bases). The CDR3 runs 17 residues. Trimming removed 0 bases from V and 5 bases from J, with 19 bases in between. The germline V gene encodes CDR1 LNHDA and CDR2 SQIVND (reference sequence). The CDR3: CASSIDRSRGALTEAFF. The CDR3 DNA reads as TGTGCCAGTAGTATAGATCGGAGCCGGGGGGCTCTGACTGAAGCTTTCTTT.

The chain has TRBV10-3 and TRBJ1-2; D may be TRBD1 (5 bases). The CDR3 runs 15 residues. CDR1 and CDR2 from the germline V gene are ENHRY and SYGVKD. Trimming pared 6 bases from V and 0 bases from J, leaving 14 bases between. CDR3 residues: CAIRATDRANYGYTF. The CDR3, as DNA: TGTGCCATCAGAGCTACAGACAGAGCTAACTATGGCTACACCTTC.

This clone was seen only once. This chain joins TRBV5-4 and TRBJ2-5; TRBD1 is a possible D gene (5 bases). Germline V lookup: CDR1 SGHNT, CDR2 YYREEE (reference sequence). Trimming shortened V by 1 base and J by 2 bases, and 9 bases separated the two germline ends. The CDR3 runs 14 residues. Written as DNA, the CDR3 is TGTGCCAGCAGCTTGTTCGACAGTCAAGAGACCCAGTACTTC. Translated: CASSLFDSQETQYF. Full variable domain (outside the CDR3, taken from reference TRBV5-4 and TRBJ2-5): ETGVTQSPTHLIKTRGQQVTLRCSSQSGHNTVSWYQQALGQGPQFIFQYYREEENGRGNFPPRFSGLQFPNYSSELNVNALELDDSALYLCASSLFDSQETQYFGPGTRLLVL.

CDR3 sequence (DNA): TGTGCCAGCAGCGTAGCCCCCCTAGCGGGCCTCTACAATGAGCAGTTCTTC. Amino acids: CASSVAPLAGLYNEQFF. The genes are TRBV9 and TRBJ2-1; TRBD2 agrees at 8 bases. The germline CDR1 and CDR2 sequences are SGDLS and YYNGEE. V lost 0 bases to trimming and J lost 3 bases; unmatched junction nucleotides: 8. The CDR3 length is 17 residues.

The chain carries TRBV6-1 and TRBJ2-3, with 8 positions matching TRBD2. V shed 6 bases, J shed 3 bases, and the junction held 5 bases outside the gene matches. The CDR3 consists of 14 residues. Per germline, CDR1 MNHNS and CDR2 SASEGT. CDR3 bases: TGTGCCAGCAGCACTAGCGGTAGGACAGATACGCAGTATTTT. Encoded protein: CASSTSGRTDTQYF.

The V and J genes are TRBV10-3 and TRBJ2-2, with D maybe TRBD2 (6 bases). CDR3 length equals 14 residues. Looked up from germline, CDR1 is ENHRY and CDR2 is SYGVKD. Trimming shortened V by 9 bases and J by 3 bases, and 14 bases separated the two germline ends. CDR3 amino acids: CAMRRGLDTGELFF. CDR3 sequence (DNA): TGTGCCATGCGTCGGGGACTTGACACCGGGGAGCTGTTTTTT.

This sequence joins TRBV5-6 and TRBJ1-2, with 10 bases identical to TRBD1. J lost 3 bases, V lost 2 bases, and 4 bases had no gene match. The germline V gene encodes CDR1 SGHDT and CDR2 YYEEEE. The CDR3 covers 15 residues. As DNA, the CDR3 is TGTGCCAGCAGCTTTATAGGGACAGGGGACTATGGCTACACCTTC. Translated: CASSFIGTGDYGYTF.

The V call is TRBV5-4, the J call TRBJ2-1; 11 bases match TRBD2. The germline gives CDR1 SGHNT, CDR2 YYREEE (reference sequence). CDR3 length: 16 amino acids. Unmatched junction bases numbered 8, after V lost 0 bases and J lost 9 bases. The CDR3 DNA follows: TGTGCCAGCAGCTTGGGAGGGGCTAGCGGGAGGACTGAGCAGTTCTTC. It specifies CASSLGGASGRTEQFF.

The gene calls are TRBV14 and TRBJ2-7; TRBD1 agrees at 7 bases. V trimming: 3 bases; J trimming: 8 bases; junction bases outside the gene matches: 16. The CDR3 sequence is 16 residues long. From germline, CDR1 is SGHDN and CDR2 FVKESK. The CDR3 DNA sequence: TGTGCCAGCAGCCAGCCTGCTTCCGGGACAGACTTTAAGCAGTACTTC. Translating it yields CASSQPASGTDFKQYF.

This rearrangement joins TRBV9 to TRBJ2-7; 14 bases agree with TRBD2. Germline loops: CDR1 SGDLS, CDR2 YYNGEE. The ends lost 7 bases at V and 6 bases at J; junction bases unmatched: 6. The CDR3 is 14 amino acids. The CDR3 DNA follows: TGTGCCAGCTCGGGACTAGCGGGAGTAGGCGAGCAGTACTTC. This sequence encodes CASSGLAGVGEQYF.

The gene calls are TRBV9 and TRBJ2-1; 8 bases map to TRBD2. From germline, CDR1 is SGDLS and CDR2 YYNGEE. CDR3 length: 16 amino acids. J was trimmed by 6 bases and V by 0 bases; bases with no gene match: 8. The CDR3 is CASSVGIGGAINEQFF. In DNA, the CDR3 is TGTGCCAGCAGCGTAGGAATCGGGGGGGCCATCAATGAGCAGTTCTTC.

The chain links TRBV6-6 to TRBJ2-1, with TRBD2 as a possible D gene (6 bases). V shed 8 bases and J shed 8 bases, with 13 bases lying between them. This CDR3 is built from 12 residues. Per the germline V gene, CDR1 is MNHNY and CDR2 is SVGAGI (reference sequence). The CDR3, as DNA: TGTGCCAGCCGGTCGGGGGAGTATGAGCAGTTCTTC. As protein: CASRSGEYEQFF.

The chain combines TRBV7-9 with TRBJ2-1, with TRBD2 matching 8 bases. J gave up 5 bases and V 5 bases, and 8 bases lay outside the gene matches. Germline V gives CDR1 SEHNR, CDR2 FQNEAQ (reference sequence). The CDR3 sequence is 15 residues long. The CDR3 sequence: CASSPRLAKDNEQFF. The CDR3 nucleotides read TGTGCCAGCAGCCCCCGACTAGCGAAGGACAATGAGCAGTTCTTC.